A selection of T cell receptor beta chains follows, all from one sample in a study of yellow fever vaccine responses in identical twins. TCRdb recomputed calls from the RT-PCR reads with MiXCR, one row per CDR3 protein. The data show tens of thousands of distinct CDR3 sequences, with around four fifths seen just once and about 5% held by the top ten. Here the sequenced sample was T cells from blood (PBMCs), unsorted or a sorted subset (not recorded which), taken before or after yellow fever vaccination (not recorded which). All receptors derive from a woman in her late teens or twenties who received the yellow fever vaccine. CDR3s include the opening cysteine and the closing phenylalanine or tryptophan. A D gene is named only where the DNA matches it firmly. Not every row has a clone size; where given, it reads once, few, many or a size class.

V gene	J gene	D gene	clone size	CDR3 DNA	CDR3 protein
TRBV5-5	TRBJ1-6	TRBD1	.	TGTGCCAGCAGCTTAGGACAGGCCGGAGGTCCTTATAATTCACCCCTCCACTTT	CASSLGQAGGPYNSPLHF
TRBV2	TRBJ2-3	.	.	TGTGCCAGCAGTGAAGCAGGGACGGGGGGCGTCACAGATACGCAGTATTTT	CASSEAGTGGVTDTQYF
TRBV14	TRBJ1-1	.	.	TGTGCCAGCAGCCAAGTCGTCGGGGGGACTGAAGCTTTCTTT	CASSQVVGGTEAFF
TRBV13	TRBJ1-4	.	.	TGTGCCAGCAGCTTCCGAACAGGTCCTCCTAATGAAAAACTGTTTTTT	CASSFRTGPPNEKLFF
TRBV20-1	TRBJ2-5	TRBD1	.	TGCAGTGCAGTGGACAGGGGGACAGAGACCCAGTACTTC	CSAVDRGTETQYF
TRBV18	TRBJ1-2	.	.	TGTGCCAGCTCACCACTGTCGTTTTTCGGGGATGAGGACTATGGCTACACCTTC	CASSPLSFFGDEDYGYTF
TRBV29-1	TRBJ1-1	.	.	TGCAGCATTAGACCAGACACTGAAGCTTTCTTT	CSIRPDTEAFF
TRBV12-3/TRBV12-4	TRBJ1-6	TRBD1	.	TGTGCCAGCAGTTCCGGGACAGGGTTTTCACCCCTCCACTTT	CASSSGTGFSPLHF
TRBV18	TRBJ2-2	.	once	TGTGCCAGCTCACCACCACTTACGACGGCGAACACCGGGGAGCTGTTTTTT	CASSPPLTTANTGELFF
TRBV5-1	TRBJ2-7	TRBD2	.	TGCGCCAGCAGCTCCGGGACTAGCGGGATTTACGAGCAGTACTTC	CASSSGTSGIYEQYF
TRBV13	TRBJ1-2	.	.	TGTGCCAGCAGCTTAAGGAATCAAAAAGGCTACACCTTC	CASSLRNQKGYTF
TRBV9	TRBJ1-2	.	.	TGTGCCAGCAGCGGACTCGGCTACACCTTC	CASSGLGYTF
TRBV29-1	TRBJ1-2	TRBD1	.	TGCAGCGTTGAAGAGGACAGGGGTGATGGCTACACCTTC	CSVEEDRGDGYTF
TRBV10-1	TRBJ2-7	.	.	TGCGCCAGCTCCCGTGGTGTAGAGTTCTACGAGCAGTACTTC	CASSRGVEFYEQYF
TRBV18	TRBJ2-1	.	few	TGTGCCAGCTCGGCCGGGACTGGGAATGAGCAGTTCTTC	CASSAGTGNEQFF
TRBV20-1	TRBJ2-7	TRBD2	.	TGCAGTGCTAGAGGTAAACTAGCGGCGACCTCCTACGAGCAGTACTTC	CSARGKLAATSYEQYF